The 27 T cell receptor beta chains listed next were all sequenced from one sample in a study of T cell changes during pregnancy in multiple sclerosis. The assay was immunoSEQ multiplex PCR, and TCRdb's table has in-frame clones only and misses some. The repertoire holds tens of thousands of clones, with 88% as singletons. Sequencing used CD4+ T cells from peripheral blood mononuclear cells, obtained in the second trimester of pregnancy. The receptors stem from a female donor with multiple sclerosis, enrolled in a pregnancy study.

DNA of the CDR3: TGTGCCAGCAGTTTATCCAGGGGCCCTGCTACTGATACGCAGTATTTT. Its protein product is CASSLSRGPATDTQYF. The rearrangement uses TRBV28 and TRBJ2-3; tentatively, D is TRBD1 (6 bases). V was pared by 1 base and J by 6 bases, with 17 bases between. CDR1 is MDHEN, CDR2 SYDVKM, per germline. The CDR3 is 16 residues long. Complete variable domain (other parts from reference TRBV28 and TRBJ2-3): DVKVTQSSRYLVKRTGEKVFLECVQDMDHENMFWYRQDPGLGLRLIYFSYDVKMKEKGDIPEGYSVSREKKERFSLILESASTNQTSMYLCASSLSRGPATDTQYFGPGTRLTVL.

This chain links TRBV19 with TRBJ2-1; the D gene is possibly TRBD1 (5 bases). Trimming pared 3 bases from V and 9 bases from J, leaving 18 bases between. The CDR3 is 15 amino acids. Germline V CDR1 and CDR2: LNHDA, SQIVND (reference sequence). CDR3 sequence reads: CASSIAVGLYGEQFF. The CDR3 bases are TGTGCCAGTAGTATTGCGGTGGGGCTGTATGGTGAGCAGTTCTTC.

CDR3 bases: TGTGCCAGCATTAATCCGGGACTAGCGGGAGGGGCCTACGAGCAGTACTTC. This encodes CASINPGLAGGAYEQYF. V is TRBV7-2 and J is TRBJ2-5, with 16 bases fitting TRBD2. The last part of the DNA fits TRBJ2-7 better; the J call may be wrong. The CDR3 runs 17 residues. Germline V CDR1 and CDR2: SGHTA, FQGNSA.

The V and J genes are TRBV13 and TRBJ2-3, with TRBD2 matching 10 bases. With V trimmed by 5 bases and J by 4 bases, 9 bases remained unmatched. The CDR3 runs 16 residues. Germline CDR1 and CDR2: PRHDT and FYEKMQ (reference sequence). CDR3 DNA: TGTGCCAGCAGCCGACTCGCTAGCGGGAGACCAGATACGCAGTATTTT. It specifies CASSRLASGRPDTQYF. Combining the CDR3 with reference TRBV13 and TRBJ2-3 gives the whole variable domain AAGVIQSPRHLIKEKRETATLKCYPIPRHDTVYWYQQGPGQDPQFLISFYEKMQSDKGSIPDRFSAQQFSDYHSELNMSSLELGDSALYFCASSRLASGRPDTQYFGPGTRLTVL.

The V and J genes are TRBV2 and TRBJ2-3; possible D gene TRBD1, 5 bases. V was clipped by 6 bases and J by 4 bases, with 14 bases between them. The CDR3 sequence is 14 residues long. CDR1 is SNHLY, CDR2 FYNNEI, per germline. The CDR3 nucleotides read TGTGCCAGCAGGACAGTTCGAAGCCCAGATACGCAGTATTTT. Amino acid sequence: CASRTVRSPDTQYF.

The chain joins TRBV7-8 to TRBJ1-3, with D maybe TRBD1 (6 bases). Trimming took 5 bases from V and 4 from J, leaving 12 bases between them. There are 14 residues in the CDR3. The germline CDR1 and CDR2 sequences are SGHVS and FQNEAQ. The CDR3 sequence: CASSRGTRGNTIYF. CDR3 sequence (DNA): TGTGCCAGCAGCAGAGGGACAAGAGGAAACACCATATATTTT.

The gene calls are TRBV2 and TRBJ1-5; D not resolved. Per germline, CDR1 SNHLY and CDR2 FYNNEI. Between the trimmed V and J ends, which lost 2 bases and 3 bases, there was a span of 8 bases. The CDR3 runs to 14 residues. DNA of the CDR3: TGTGCCAGCAGTGAAACCCGGGACAATCAGCCCCAGCATTTT. It codes for CASSETRDNQPQHF.

This clone was observed a handful of times. The chain links TRBV7-2 to TRBJ2-7; 7 nucleotides align to TRBD1. Germline CDR1 SGHTA, CDR2 FQGNSA. V gave up 2 bases and J gave up 2 bases; unmatched junction bases: 6. There are 15 residues in the CDR3. In DNA form, the CDR3 reads TGTGCCAGCAGCTTAATTCGTACAGGGGCCTACGAGCAGTACTTC. Translation gives CASSLIRTGAYEQYF.

This rearrangement joins TRBV30 to TRBJ2-3; D may be TRBD2 (5 bases). Deletions cut 2 bases from V and 5 bases from J, with 14 bases between. This CDR3 has 14 residues. CDR1 and CDR2 (germline): GTSNPN, SVGIG (reference sequence). The CDR3 reads CAWSSSLTLDTQYF. In nucleotides, the CDR3 is TGTGCCTGGAGTTCTAGCTTAACCTTAGATACGCAGTATTTT.

The chain carries TRBV10-2 and TRBJ1-5; D call uncertain. V gave up 4 bases and J gave up 2 bases, with 3 bases separating them. CDR3 length equals 12 residues. Germline CDR1 is WSHSY and CDR2 is SAAADI. The CDR3 region has the DNA TGCGCCAGCAGTGCAGGCAATCAGCCCCAGCATTTT. It codes for CASSAGNQPQHF.

This clone has just a few counts. The V call is TRBV7-9, the J call TRBJ2-5; TRBD2 aligns across 7 bases. Trimming at V came to 1 base and at J to 2 bases, leaving 1 base not matched to a gene. This CDR3 is 14 amino acids long. Germline CDR1 reads SEHNR; CDR2 reads FQNEAQ (reference sequence). For the CDR3, the DNA is TGTGCCAGCAGCTTAGAGCGGGGACAAGAGACCCAGTACTTC. Protein: CASSLERGQETQYF.

The chain joins TRBV7-9 to TRBJ1-4; 9 positions agree with TRBD1. The V and J ends lost 3 bases and 0 bases, in that order; junction bases with no gene match: 8. The CDR3 extends over 18 amino acids. CDR1 is SEHNR, CDR2 FQNEAQ, per germline (reference sequence). In DNA, the CDR3 is TGTGCCAGCAGCTTTCTACCGGGACAGGGAGCAACTAATGAAAAACTGTTTTTT. Translated, it gives CASSFLPGQGATNEKLFF.

V and J are TRBV5-1 and TRBJ1-6; 8 bases align to TRBD1. Germline trimming cut 1 base from V and 7 bases from J; bases unmatched to any gene: 4. Germline-derived CDR1 and CDR2 are SGHRS and YFSETQ. The CDR3 runs 15 residues. This CDR3 is CASSLWQGANSPLHF. In DNA, the CDR3 is TGCGCCAGCAGCTTGTGGCAGGGGGCGAATTCACCCCTCCACTTT.

The gene calls are TRBV6-5 and TRBJ1-6; TRBD1 matches at 9 bases. This CDR3 has 16 residues. The trim removed 0 bases at V and 9 bases at J, leaving 6 bases unmatched. Germline V gene data show CDR1 as MNHEY and CDR2 as SVGAGI. The CDR3 sequence is CASSYSSGTGSSPLHF. CDR3 nucleotides: TGTGCCAGCAGTTACTCGAGTGGGACAGGGAGTTCACCCCTCCACTTT.

The CDR3 DNA reads as TGTGCCAGCAGCCGGACTAGCGGTTCCTACGAGCAGTACTTC. This translates into CASSRTSGSYEQYF. The chain recombines TRBV7-8 with TRBJ2-7, with 10 bases lining up with TRBD2. This CDR3 region has 14 residues. CDR1 and CDR2 from the germline V gene are SGHVS and FQNEAQ. V was pared by 5 bases and J by 1 base, with 2 bases of the junction left unmatched.

The V and J genes are TRBV6-1 and TRBJ1-1; D may be TRBD1 (5 bases). CDR1 is MNHNS and CDR2 is SASEGT in the germline V gene. The CDR3 loop spans 14 amino acids. V was cut by 2 bases and J by 5 bases, with 12 bases left in between. This CDR3 reads CASSERRGGTEAFF. CDR3 in DNA: TGTGCCAGCAGTGAACGTAGGGGTGGGACTGAAGCTTTCTTT.

This sequence joins TRBV28 and TRBJ2-1, with 9 bases that match TRBD2. CDR3 length equals 13 residues. CDR1 is MDHEN and CDR2 is SYDVKM in the germline V gene. The trim removed 3 bases at V and 10 bases at J, leaving 4 bases unmatched. CDR3 in amino acids: CASSFALAGEQFF. The CDR3 nucleotides read TGTGCCAGCAGTTTTGCGCTAGCGGGGGAGCAGTTCTTC.

The genes are TRBV28 and TRBJ1-5; TRBD1 matches at 9 bases. The V segment lost 2 bases and the J segment 9 bases; nucleotides outside the gene matches: 8. CDR3 length: 15 amino acids. Per the germline V gene, CDR1 is MDHEN and CDR2 is SYDVKM. CDR3 in amino acids: CASSLPGTGKRPQHF. The CDR3 DNA follows: TGTGCCAGCAGTTTACCGGGGACAGGGAAGCGGCCCCAGCATTTT. The variable domain in full, with the rest retrieved from reference TRBV28 and TRBJ1-5, is DVKVTQSSRYLVKRTGEKVFLECVQDMDHENMFWYRQDPGLGLRLIYFSYDVKMKEKGDIPEGYSVSREKKERFSLILESASTNQTSMYLCASSLPGTGKRPQHFGDGTRLSIL.

This chain joins TRBV14 and TRBJ2-6, with unresolved D. The CDR3 runs to 14 residues. Germline V gene sequence: CDR1 SGHDN, CDR2 FVKESK. V was shortened by 7 bases and J by 0 bases, with 7 bases between the two germline ends. CDR3 in DNA: TGTGCCAGCACGGGTTCCTCTGGGGCCAACGTCCTGACTTTC. It is translated as CASTGSSGANVLTF. Filled out from reference TRBV14 and TRBJ2-6, the complete variable domain reads EAGVTQFPSHSVIEKGQTVTLRCDPISGHDNLYWYRRVMGKEIKFLLHFVKESKQDESGMPNNRFLAERTGGTYSTLKVQPAELEDSGVYFCASTGSSGANVLTFGAGSRLTVL.

V and J are TRBV4-2 and TRBJ2-3, with 9 bases aligning to TRBD1. The CDR3 runs to 16 residues. The germline V gene encodes CDR1 LGHNA and CDR2 YNFKEQ. J lost 4 bases, V lost 1 base, and 6 bases had no gene match. The CDR3, as DNA: TGTGCCAGCAGCCAAGGGGAGACAGGGGGATCAGATACGCAGTATTTT. The encoded protein is CASSQGETGGSDTQYF.

The chain is built from TRBV29-1 and TRBJ2-4; D is undetermined. This CDR3 has 12 amino acids. Germline V gene data show CDR1 as SQVTM and CDR2 as ANQGSEA. Trimming cost V 3 bases and J 6 bases, with 9 bases left between them. The CDR3 protein is CSVDAGSNIQYF. The CDR3 bases are TGCAGCGTTGACGCCGGGTCAAACATTCAGTACTTC. The whole variable domain, filled in from reference TRBV29-1 and TRBJ2-4, reads SAVISQKPSRDICQRGTSLTIQCQVDSQVTMMFWYRQQPGQSLTLIATANQGSEATYESGFVIDKFPISRPNLTFSTLTVSNMSPEDSSIYLCSVDAGSNIQYFGAGTRLSVL.

The DNA of the CDR3 is TGTGCCAGCAGCCCGCGACAGGGGGCGAACACTGAAGCTTTCTTT. Protein: CASSPRQGANTEAFF. The chain combines TRBV5-4 with TRBJ1-1, with 10 bases that match TRBD1. Germline V CDR1 and CDR2: SGHNT, YYREEE (reference sequence). The CDR3 has 15 residues. Trimming at V came to 4 bases and at J to 1 base, leaving 4 bases not matched to a gene.

This chain uses TRBV6-5 with TRBJ1-1; 7 nucleotides match TRBD1. Losses at the gene ends were 8 bases for V and 10 bases for J; bases not matched to a gene: 4. Germline CDR1 and CDR2: MNHEY and SVGAGI. The CDR3 loop spans 10 amino acids. Written as DNA, the CDR3 is TGTGCCAGCGGAAGACAGGGAGCTTTCTTT. It yields the protein CASGRQGAFF.

This sequence joins TRBV28 and TRBJ2-3; 7 nucleotides agree with TRBD2. V shed 0 bases and J 1 base; nucleotides not matched to a gene: 4. There are 16 residues in the CDR3. The germline CDR1 and CDR2 sequences are MDHEN and SYDVKM. CDR3 sequence: CASSLWSGVGTDTQYF. CDR3 DNA: TGTGCCAGCAGTTTATGGAGCGGGGTAGGCACAGATACGCAGTATTTT.

This clone was counted a single time. The chain combines TRBV5-4 with TRBJ1-1, with D possibly matching TRBD1 (6 bases). The CDR3 runs to 16 residues. V lost 4 bases to trimming and J lost 0 bases, with 16 bases between them. Germline assignment: CDR1 SGHNT and CDR2 YYREEE (reference sequence). CDR3 amino acids: CASSPTGPPMNTEAFF. CDR3 DNA: TGTGCCAGCAGCCCGACAGGTCCTCCAATGAACACTGAAGCTTTCTTT.

The chain's CDR3 is CASWDTPLGEQYF. The CDR3 DNA sequence: TGTGCCAGCTGGGACACTCCCCTGGGTGAGCAGTACTTC. This rearrangement joins TRBV25-1 to TRBJ2-7; D is perhaps TRBD1 (6 bases). V shed 8 bases and J shed 7 bases, with 18 bases lying between them. CDR1 and CDR2 from the germline V gene are MGHDK and SYGVNS. CDR3 length: 13 residues.

The V and J genes are TRBV28 and TRBJ1-2; a possible D gene is TRBD1 (5 bases). This CDR3 comprises 11 residues. CDR1 is MDHEN and CDR2 is SYDVKM in the germline V gene. Trimming pared 6 bases from V and 6 bases from J, leaving 8 bases between. CDR3 sequence (DNA): TGTGCCAGCAGCCCAGGGAATGGCTACACCTTC. This sequence encodes CASSPGNGYTF.